The clone carrying this TCR beta chain has a handful of counts. Its antigen remains unknown. Once obtained from cultured CD4+ T cells, the DNA was sequenced using the Oncomine TCR Beta short-read assay. One entry per CDR3 protein results from TCRdb running MiXCR on the PCR reads. Among roughly 12,000 distinct CDR3 sequences, more than 45% were seen once, and the ten largest hold around 22%. The treatment denotes: roughly 10-day PBMC culture with coronavirus spike peptide pools or control peptides (ViraFEST assay). Germline V CDR1 and CDR2: DFQATT, SNEGSKA (reference sequence). The CDR3 spans 16 residues. Trimming took 1 base from V and 0 from J, leaving 10 bases between them. This entry is derived from a study of vaccination and CD4 T cells after COVID-19.

What was sequenced was CD4+ T cells from blood, cultured in vitro. The sequence was obtained from a human donor who had recovered from COVID-19. The chain couples TRBV20-1 to TRBJ1-6; D is ambiguous. CDR3 DNA sequence: TGCAGTGCTAGAGTGGCAATAGGCTCCTATAATTCACCCCTCCACTTT. This codes for CSARVAIGSYNSPLHF.